This T cell receptor (beta chain) was identified in a study of OX40 agonist ivuxolimab in advanced cancers. The CDR3 is 15 residues long. Germline V lookup: CDR1 SNHLY, CDR2 FYNNEI. The J segment lost 4 bases and the V segment lost 6 bases, leaving 3 bases of the junction unmatched. Notes on this clone: Other DNA sequences in this sample translate to the same CDR3.

The data were produced by immunoSEQ multiplex PCR, yet TCRdb's version contains in-frame clones alone and is incomplete. The top ten clones hold 1.5% to 2% of a sample with over 30,000 clones, about four fifths of them seen once. The specimen comprised CD4+ or CD8+ T cells sorted from blood, sampled in a trial of the OX40 agonist ivuxolimab. V usage is TRBV2 and J usage is TRBJ2-1; 13 bases agree with TRBD2. The receptor comes from an adult with an advanced solid tumor such as melanoma, head and neck, liver or kidney cancer. In nucleotides, the CDR3 is TGTGCCAGCAGCGAGGGACTAGCGGGGTACAATGAGCAGTTCTTC. Protein: CASSEGLAGYNEQFF. The complete variable domain, with remaining parts taken from reference TRBV2 and TRBJ2-1, reads EPEVTQTPSHQVTQMGQEVILRCVPISNHLYFYWYRQILGQKVEFLVSFYNNEISEKSEIFDDQFSVERPDGSNFTLKIRSTKLEDSAMYFCASSEGLAGYNEQFFGPGTRLTVL.